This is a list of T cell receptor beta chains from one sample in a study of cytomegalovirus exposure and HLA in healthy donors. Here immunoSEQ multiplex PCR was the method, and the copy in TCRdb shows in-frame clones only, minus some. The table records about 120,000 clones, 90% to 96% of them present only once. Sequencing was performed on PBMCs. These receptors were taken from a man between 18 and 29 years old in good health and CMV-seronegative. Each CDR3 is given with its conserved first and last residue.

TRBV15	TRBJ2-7	CATSKTGGYEQYF
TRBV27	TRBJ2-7	CASSPREPYEQYF
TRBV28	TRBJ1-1	CASRTDEAFF
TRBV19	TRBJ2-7	CASSSPGYTPSYEQYF
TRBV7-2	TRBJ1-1	CASSLAARGTEAFF
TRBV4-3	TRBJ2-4	CASSQRLAKNIQYF
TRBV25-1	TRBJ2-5	CASSESDRDQETQYF
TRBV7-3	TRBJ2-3	CASSPGHSTDTQYF
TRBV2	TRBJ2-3	CASSRTSGDTDTQYF
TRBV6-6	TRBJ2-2	CASTAGQEAGELFF
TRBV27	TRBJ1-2	CASSLNPGVYGYTF
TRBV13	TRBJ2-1	CASSLGRGTGGYNEQFF
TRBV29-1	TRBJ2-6	CSVVQTRGGWGSGANVLTF
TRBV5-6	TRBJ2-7	CASTFRDRMYEQYF
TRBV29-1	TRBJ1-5	CSVSLTGENQPQHF
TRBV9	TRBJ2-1	CASSGGQGAFDEQFF
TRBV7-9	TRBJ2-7	CASRKTQPGTRIYEQYF
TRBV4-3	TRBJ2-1	CASSQEVGGPTREQFF
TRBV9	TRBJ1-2	CASSTNGQVDYGYTF
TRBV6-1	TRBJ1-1	CASSDRIEAFF
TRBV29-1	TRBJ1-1	CSVKDRVGTEAFF
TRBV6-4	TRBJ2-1	CASSRTSGRLANEQFF
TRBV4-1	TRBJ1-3	CASSQDGSSGNTIYF
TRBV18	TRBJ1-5	CASPGNRVGQPQHF
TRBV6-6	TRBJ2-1	CASSYSTGRGDEQFF
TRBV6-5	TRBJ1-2	CASSRGGRANYGYTF
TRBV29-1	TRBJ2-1	CSVEAGGQDRDEQFF
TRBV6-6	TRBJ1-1	CASNVLESTEAFF